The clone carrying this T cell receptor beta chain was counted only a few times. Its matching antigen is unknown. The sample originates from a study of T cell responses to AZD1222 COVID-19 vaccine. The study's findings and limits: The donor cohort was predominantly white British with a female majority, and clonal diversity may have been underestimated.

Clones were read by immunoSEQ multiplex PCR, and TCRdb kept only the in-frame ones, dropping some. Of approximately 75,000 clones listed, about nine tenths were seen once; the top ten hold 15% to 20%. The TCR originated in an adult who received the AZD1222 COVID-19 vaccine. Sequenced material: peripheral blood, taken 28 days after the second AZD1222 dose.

CDR3: CASRGDPDRGAYEQYF. For the CDR3, the DNA is TGCGCCAGCAGGGGAGATCCGGACAGGGGGGCCTACGAGCAGTACTTC. The chain employs TRBV5-1 and TRBJ2-7, with TRBD1 identical over 10 bases. Germline values: CDR1 SGHRS, CDR2 YFSETQ. J was trimmed by 2 bases and V by 5 bases; bases with no gene match: 10. The CDR3 is 16 amino acids.